This entry is about one T cell receptor (beta chain). Its target is unknown. This CDR3 region has 17 residues. The data originate from a study of immune evolution from preneoplasia to lung adenocarcinoma. Study results and caveats: Compared with EGFR-mutant or double wild-type lesions, KRAS-mutant nodules were more clonal.

Generated by immunoSEQ multiplex PCR, the TCRdb table keeps only in-frame clones and is missing some. The table includes about 40,000 clones, around 74% detected once. Sequenced: FFPE invasive lung adenocarcinoma tissue. V and J are TRBV12-2 and TRBJ2-7; no check of the table's D call, TRBD1, against the DNA was made. TRBV12-2 constitutes a pseudogene. This TCR came from a person in their sixties with lung adenocarcinoma. The CDR3 DNA reads TGTGCAAGTCGCTTGAAACACCGGGACAGGGAAGCCTACGAGCAGTACTTC. Its protein product is CASRLKHRDREAYEQYF.